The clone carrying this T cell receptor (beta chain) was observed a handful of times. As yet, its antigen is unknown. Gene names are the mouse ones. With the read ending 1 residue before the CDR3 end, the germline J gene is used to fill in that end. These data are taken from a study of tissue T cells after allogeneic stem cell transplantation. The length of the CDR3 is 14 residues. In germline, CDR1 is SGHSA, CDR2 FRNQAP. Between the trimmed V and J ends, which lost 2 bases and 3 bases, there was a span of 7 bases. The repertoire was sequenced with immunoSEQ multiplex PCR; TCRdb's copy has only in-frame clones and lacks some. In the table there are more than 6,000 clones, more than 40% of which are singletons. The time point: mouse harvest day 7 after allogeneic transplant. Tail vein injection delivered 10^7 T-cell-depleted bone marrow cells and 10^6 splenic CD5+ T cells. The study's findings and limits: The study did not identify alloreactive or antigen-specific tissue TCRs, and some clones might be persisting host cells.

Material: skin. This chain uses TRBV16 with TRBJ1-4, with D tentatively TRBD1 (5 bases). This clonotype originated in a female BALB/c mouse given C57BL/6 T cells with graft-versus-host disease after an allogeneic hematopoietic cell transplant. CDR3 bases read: TGTGCAAGCAGCTTAAGGACAACCAACGAAAGATTATTT. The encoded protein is CASSLRTTNERLF. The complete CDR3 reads CASSLRTTNERLFF.